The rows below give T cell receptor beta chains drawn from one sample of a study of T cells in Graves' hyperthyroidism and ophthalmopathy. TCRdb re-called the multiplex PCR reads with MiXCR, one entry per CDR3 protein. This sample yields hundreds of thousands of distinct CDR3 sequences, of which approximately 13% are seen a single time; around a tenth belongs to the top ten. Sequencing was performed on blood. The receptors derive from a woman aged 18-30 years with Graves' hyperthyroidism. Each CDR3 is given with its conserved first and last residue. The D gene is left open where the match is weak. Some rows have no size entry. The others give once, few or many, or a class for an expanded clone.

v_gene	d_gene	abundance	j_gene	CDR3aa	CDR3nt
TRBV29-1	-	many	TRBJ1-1	CSVQDSNTEAFF	TGCAGCGTCCAGGACTCGAACACTGAAGCTTTCTTT
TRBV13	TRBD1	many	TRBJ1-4	CASSPSTDRGNEKLFF	TGTGCCAGCAGCCCATCAACCGACAGGGGGAATGAAAAACTGTTTTTT
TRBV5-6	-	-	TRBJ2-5	CASSRRAAEETQYF	TGTGCCAGCAGCCGGCGGGCGGCGGAAGAGACCCAGTACTTC
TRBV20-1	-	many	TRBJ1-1	CRIDPGTEAFF	TGCAGGATCGATCCGGGGACTGAAGCTTTCTTT
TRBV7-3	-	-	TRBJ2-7	CASSPFGGTTYEQYF	TGTGCCAGCAGCCCTTTCGGGGGGACAACCTACGAGCAGTACTTC
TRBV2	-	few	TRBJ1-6	CASSEASGTYNSPLHF	TGTGCCAGCAGTGAAGCCTCCGGGACCTATAATTCACCCCTCCACTTT
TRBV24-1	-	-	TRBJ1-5	CATSEYNQPQHF	TGTGCCACCAGTGAGTACAATCAGCCCCAGCATTTT
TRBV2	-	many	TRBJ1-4	CASLSESGEKLFF	TGTGCCAGCCTATCCGAATCGGGTGAAAAACTGTTTTTT
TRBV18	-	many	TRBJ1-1	CASSPQEPRMNTEAFF	TGTGCCAGCTCACCTCAGGAACCCAGAATGAACACTGAAGCTTTCTTT
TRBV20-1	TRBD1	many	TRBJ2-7	CSALRQGISWEQYF	TGCAGTGCTTTAAGACAGGGGATTTCATGGGAGCAGTACTTC
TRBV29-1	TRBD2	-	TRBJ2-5	CSGLSGGTETQYF	TGCAGCGGCCTGTCGGGGGGGACGGAGACCCAGTACTTC
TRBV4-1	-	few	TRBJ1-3	CASSQEGAGPGFRGNTIYF	TGCGCCAGCAGCCAAGAAGGTGCGGGGCCCGGATTCCGGGGAAACACCATATATTTT
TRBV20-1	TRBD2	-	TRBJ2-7	CSARLAGGSFGQYF	TGCAGTGCTAGACTAGCGGGAGGCTCCTTCGGGCAGTACTTC
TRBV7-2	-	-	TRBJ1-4	CASSLGRPQQSLFF	TGTGCCAGCAGCTTAGGGAGGCCCCAGCAATCACTGTTTTTT
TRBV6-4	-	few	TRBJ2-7	CASSSWIGPGETYEQYF	TGTGCCAGCAGTTCTTGGATTGGGCCTGGGGAGACCTACGAGCAGTACTTC
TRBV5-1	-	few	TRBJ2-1	CASSFWGEEQFF	TGCGCCAGCAGCTTCTGGGGGGAGGAGCAGTTCTTC
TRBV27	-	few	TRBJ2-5	CASRLTGRVETQYF	TGTGCCAGCAGGCTGACAGGGAGGGTAGAGACCCAGTACTTC
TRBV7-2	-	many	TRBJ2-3	CASSLVVVVSTDTQYF	TGTGCCAGCAGCTTAGTTGTAGTCGTGAGCACAGATACGCAGTATTTT
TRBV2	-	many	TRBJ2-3	CASSEGGRADTQYF	TGTGCCAGCAGCGAGGGGGGTAGAGCGGATACGCAGTATTTT
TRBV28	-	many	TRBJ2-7	CASSLFPGEQYF	TGTGCCAGCAGTTTATTCCCCGGGGAGCAGTACTTC
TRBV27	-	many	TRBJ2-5	CASSLTRQETQYF	TGTGCCAGCAGTTTAACCCGCCAAGAGACCCAGTACTTC
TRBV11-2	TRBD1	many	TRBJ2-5	CASSLEGQGSPQYF	TGTGCCAGCAGCTTAGAGGGACAGGGAAGTCCCCAGTACTTC
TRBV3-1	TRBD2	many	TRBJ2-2	CASSQDGTSGFWGGELFF	TGTGCCAGCAGCCAAGATGGGACTAGCGGTTTTTGGGGCGGGGAGCTGTTTTTT
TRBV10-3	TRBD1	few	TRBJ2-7	CATRTGGNYEQYF	TGTGCCACGCGGACAGGGGGCAACTACGAGCAGTACTTC
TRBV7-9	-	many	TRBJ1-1	CASNLGMRDTEAFF	TGTGCCAGCAACTTAGGCATGCGGGACACTGAAGCTTTCTTT
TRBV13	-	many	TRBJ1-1	CASSLGSTANTEAFF	TGTGCCAGCAGCTTAGGATCGACAGCGAACACTGAAGCTTTCTTT
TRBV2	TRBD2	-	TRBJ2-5	CASSYLAGTQETQYF	TGTGCCAGCAGTTATTTAGCGGGAACACAAGAGACCCAGTACTTC
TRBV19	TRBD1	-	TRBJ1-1	CASSIQAGGTEAFF	TGTGCCAGTAGTATTCAGGCAGGGGGCACTGAAGCTTTCTTT
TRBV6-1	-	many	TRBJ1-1	CASVHLQAFF	TGTGCCAGCGTACACCTCCAAGCTTTCTTT
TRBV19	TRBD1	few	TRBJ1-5	CASSASGTGSPNQPQHF	TGTGCCAGTAGTGCCTCCGGGACAGGGAGCCCTAATCAGCCCCAGCATTTT
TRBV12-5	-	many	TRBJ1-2	CASGPTTTTGYYGYTF	TGTGCTAGTGGTCCGACAACAACGACCGGGTACTATGGCTACACCTTC
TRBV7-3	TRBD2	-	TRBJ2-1	CASSPLAGPPYNEQFF	TGTGCCAGCAGCCCCCTAGCGGGCCCCCCCTACAATGAGCAGTTCTTC
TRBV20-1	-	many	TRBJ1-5	CSARLPIREDSNQPQHF	TGCAGTGCTAGACTGCCGATTAGGGAGGATAGCAATCAGCCCCAGCATTTT
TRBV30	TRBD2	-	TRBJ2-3	CAWSGLAGGGTDTQYF	TGTGCCTGGAGTGGGCTAGCGGGGGGTGGGACAGATACGCAGTATTTT
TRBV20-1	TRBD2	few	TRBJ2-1	CSASRTSGRSSYNEQFF	TGCAGTGCTAGCCGTACTAGCGGGAGATCATCCTACAATGAGCAGTTCTTC
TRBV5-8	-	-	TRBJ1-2	CASSLDPQSYGYTF	TGTGCCAGCAGCTTGGACCCTCAGTCTTATGGCTACACCTTC
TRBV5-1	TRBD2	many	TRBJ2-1	CASSSATLAESYNEQFF	TGCGCCAGCAGCTCGGCCACTCTAGCGGAATCCTACAATGAGCAGTTCTTC
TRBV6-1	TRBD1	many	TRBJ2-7	CASERGQGGRYEQYF	TGTGCCAGCGAAAGGGGACAGGGCGGTCGGTACGAGCAGTACTTC
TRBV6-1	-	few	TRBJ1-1	CASRSTGPGGGTEAFF	TGTGCCAGCAGGTCCACCGGGCCCGGGGGAGGGACTGAAGCTTTCTTT
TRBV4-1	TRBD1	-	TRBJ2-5	CASSQAERGRQETQYF	TGCGCCAGCAGCCAAGCGGAGAGGGGGCGACAAGAGACCCAGTACTTC
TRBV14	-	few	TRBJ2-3	CASSPRSRGDTQYF	TGTGCCAGCAGCCCGAGGAGCCGGGGAGATACGCAGTATTTT
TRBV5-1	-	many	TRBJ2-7	CASSLEGTVDEQYF	TGCGCCAGCAGCTTGGAGGGGACGGTCGACGAGCAGTACTTC
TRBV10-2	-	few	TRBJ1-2	CASSEPLISGYTF	TGCGCCAGCAGTGAGCCCCTAATCAGTGGCTACACCTTC